This TCR beta chain was found in a study of neurological immune-mediated disorders. Study-wide results and caveats: One related-CDR3 cluster, found by phylogenetic grouping, held repertoires of 18 of 34 multiple sclerosis patients and is a possible signature.

This clonotype was counted ten times or more. What it binds is not known. Sequencing of 15-18 subjects in each run yielded over 190 million TCR-beta sequences. TCRdb reprocessed the 5' RACE reads with MiXCR, giving one entry per CDR3 protein. The sample consists of under 100,000 distinct CDR3 sequences, approximately 4.6% of them appearing once. Germline CDR1 is SGHKS and CDR2 is YYEKEE (reference sequence). This CDR3 contains 15 residues. V dropped 0 bases and J dropped 7 bases, with 16 bases sitting between them. Time point noted: longitudinal time-point 3. PBMCs stored at -80 C, 2 million in total, were the source of the unsorted libraries.

V and J are TRBV5-5 and TRBJ1-2; no reliable D call. The sequence came from a woman aged 55 to 70 with multiple sclerosis. The material sequenced was PBMCs. The CDR3 loop reads CASSLEEGNFGGYTF. CDR3 coding DNA: TGTGCCAGCAGCTTGGAGGAGGGCAACTTCGGTGGCTACACCTTC.